Sequencing of this TCR beta chain was carried out in a study of T cells in localized non-small cell lung cancer. Study-wide points: When the top 100 tumor clones were examined, a median about 60 of them also appeared in the adjacent lung, which was paired and uninvolved.

The method was immunoSEQ multiplex PCR; TCRdb's version includes in-frame clones alone and lacks a portion of them. The top ten clones hold over 6% of a sample with over 40,000 clones, about 88% of them seen once. This clone was observed a single time. Its target is not known. CDR1 and CDR2 from the germline V gene are ENHRY and SYGVKD. Between the trimmed V and J ends, which lost 3 bases and 3 bases, there was a span of 13 bases. The CDR3 consists of 15 residues. The sequences come from peripheral blood, collected before any cancer treatment. The chain carries TRBV10-3 and TRBJ2-3, with D possibly TRBD2 on 7 matching bases. The sequence derives from a woman aged 18-55 years with stage III lung adenocarcinoma. For the CDR3, the DNA is TGTGCCATCAGTGAAGGGGGGGTAGTAACAGATACGCAGTATTTT. It specifies CAISEGGVVTDTQYF.